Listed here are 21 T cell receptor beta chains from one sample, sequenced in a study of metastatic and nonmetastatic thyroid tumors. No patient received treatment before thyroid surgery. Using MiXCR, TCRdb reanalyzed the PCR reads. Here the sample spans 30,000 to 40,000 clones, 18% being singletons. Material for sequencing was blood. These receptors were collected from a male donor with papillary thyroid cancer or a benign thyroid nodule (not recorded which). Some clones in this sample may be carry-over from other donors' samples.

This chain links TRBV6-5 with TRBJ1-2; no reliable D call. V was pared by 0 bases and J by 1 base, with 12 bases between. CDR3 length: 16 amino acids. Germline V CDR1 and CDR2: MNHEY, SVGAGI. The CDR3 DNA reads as TGTGCCAGCAGTTACTCGAGGCAGCCACTTAACTATGGCTACACCTTC. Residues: CASSYSRQPLNYGYTF.

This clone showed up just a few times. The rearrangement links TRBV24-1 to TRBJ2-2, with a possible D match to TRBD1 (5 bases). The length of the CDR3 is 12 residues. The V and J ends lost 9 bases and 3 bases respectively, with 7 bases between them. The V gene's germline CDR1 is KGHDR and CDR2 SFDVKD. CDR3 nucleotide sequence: TGTGCCACCCTGACAGACACCGGGGAGCTGTTTTTT. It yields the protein CATLTDTGELFF.

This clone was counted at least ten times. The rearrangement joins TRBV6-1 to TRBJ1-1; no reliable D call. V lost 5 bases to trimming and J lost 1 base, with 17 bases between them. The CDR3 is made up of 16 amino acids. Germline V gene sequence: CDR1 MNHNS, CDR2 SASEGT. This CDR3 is CASSPTFALSNTEAFF. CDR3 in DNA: TGTGCCAGCAGTCCCACCTTTGCACTTTCGAACACTGAAGCTTTCTTT.

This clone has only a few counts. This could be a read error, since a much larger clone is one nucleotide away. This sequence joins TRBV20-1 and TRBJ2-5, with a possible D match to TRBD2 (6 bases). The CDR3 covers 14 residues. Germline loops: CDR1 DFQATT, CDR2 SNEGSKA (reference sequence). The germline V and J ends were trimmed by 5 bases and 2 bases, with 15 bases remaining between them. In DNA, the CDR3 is TGCAGTGCTCATCCCGGGACTGGGCAAGAGACCCAGTACTTC. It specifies CSAHPGTGQETQYF.

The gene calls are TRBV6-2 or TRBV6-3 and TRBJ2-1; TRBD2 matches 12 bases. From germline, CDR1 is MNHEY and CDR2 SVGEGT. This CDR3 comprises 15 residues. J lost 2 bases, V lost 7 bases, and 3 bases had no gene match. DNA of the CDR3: TGTGCCAGCACCCTAGCGGGAGGGACCTACAATGAGCAGTTCTTC. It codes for CASTLAGGTYNEQFF.

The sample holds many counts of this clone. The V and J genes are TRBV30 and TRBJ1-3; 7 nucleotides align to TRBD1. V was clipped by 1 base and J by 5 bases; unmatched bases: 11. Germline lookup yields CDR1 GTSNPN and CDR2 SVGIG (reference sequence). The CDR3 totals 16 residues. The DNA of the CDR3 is TGTGCCTGGAGTGCCCCCCGGACAGGCGAAAGAAACACCATATATTTT. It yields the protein CAWSAPRTGERNTIYF.

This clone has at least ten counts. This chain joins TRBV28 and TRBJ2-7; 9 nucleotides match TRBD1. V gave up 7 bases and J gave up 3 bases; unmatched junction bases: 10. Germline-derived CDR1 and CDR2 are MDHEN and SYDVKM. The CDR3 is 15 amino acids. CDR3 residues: CASNPPGQGRYEQYF. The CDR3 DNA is TGTGCCAGCAACCCCCCGGGACAGGGTCGCTACGAGCAGTACTTC.

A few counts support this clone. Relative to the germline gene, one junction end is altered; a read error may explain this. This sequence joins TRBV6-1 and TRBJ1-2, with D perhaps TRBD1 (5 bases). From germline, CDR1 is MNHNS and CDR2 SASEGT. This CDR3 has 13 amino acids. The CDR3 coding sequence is TGTGCCAGCACACCCGTGGACACCTATGGCCACACCTTC. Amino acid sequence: CASTPVDTYGHTF.

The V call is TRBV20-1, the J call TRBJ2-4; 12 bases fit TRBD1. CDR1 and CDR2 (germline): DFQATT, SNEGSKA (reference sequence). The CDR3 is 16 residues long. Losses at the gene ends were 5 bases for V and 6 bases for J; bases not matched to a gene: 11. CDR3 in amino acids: CSAQPQGTGGRNIQYF. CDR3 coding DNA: TGCAGTGCTCAACCCCAGGGGACAGGGGGCCGAAACATTCAGTACTTC.

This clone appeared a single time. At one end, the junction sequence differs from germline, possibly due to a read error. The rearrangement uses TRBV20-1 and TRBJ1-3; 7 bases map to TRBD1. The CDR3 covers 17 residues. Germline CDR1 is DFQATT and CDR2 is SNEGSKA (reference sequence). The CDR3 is CSSRDQWSGGAGNTIYF. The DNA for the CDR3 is TGCAGTTCTAGAGATCAATGGTCAGGGGGAGCTGGAAACACCATATATTTT.

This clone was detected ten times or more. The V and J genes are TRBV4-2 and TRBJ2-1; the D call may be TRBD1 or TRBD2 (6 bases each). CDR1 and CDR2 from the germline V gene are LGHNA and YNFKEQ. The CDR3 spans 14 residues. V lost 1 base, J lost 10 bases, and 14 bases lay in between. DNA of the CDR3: TGTGCCAGCAGCCAAGGGTCCCCGGGGGCCGAGCAGTTCTTC. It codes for CASSQGSPGAEQFF.

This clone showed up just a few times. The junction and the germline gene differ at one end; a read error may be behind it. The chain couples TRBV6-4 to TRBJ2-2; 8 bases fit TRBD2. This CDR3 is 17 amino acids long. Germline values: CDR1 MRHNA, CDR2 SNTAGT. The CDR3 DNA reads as TGTGCCAGTAGTCACGGGGGACTAGGGACGGGCACCGGGGAGTTGTTTTTT. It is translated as CASSHGGLGTGTGELFF.

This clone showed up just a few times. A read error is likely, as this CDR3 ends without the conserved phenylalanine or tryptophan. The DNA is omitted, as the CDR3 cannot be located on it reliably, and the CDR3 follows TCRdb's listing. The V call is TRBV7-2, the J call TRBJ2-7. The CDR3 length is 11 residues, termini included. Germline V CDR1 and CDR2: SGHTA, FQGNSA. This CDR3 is CASSLSYEQCL.

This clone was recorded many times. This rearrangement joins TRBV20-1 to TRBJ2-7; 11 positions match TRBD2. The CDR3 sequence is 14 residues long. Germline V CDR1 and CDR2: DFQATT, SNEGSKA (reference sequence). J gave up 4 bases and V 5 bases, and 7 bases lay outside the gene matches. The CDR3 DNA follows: TGCAGTGCTCCACAGACTAGCGGGACATACGAGCAGTACTTC. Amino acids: CSAPQTSGTYEQYF.

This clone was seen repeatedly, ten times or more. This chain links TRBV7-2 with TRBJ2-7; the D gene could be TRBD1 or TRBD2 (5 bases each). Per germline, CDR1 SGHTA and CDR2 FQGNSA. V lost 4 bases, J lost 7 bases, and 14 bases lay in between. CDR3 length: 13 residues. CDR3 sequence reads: CASSSGWGREQYF. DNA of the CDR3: TGTGCCAGCAGCTCCGGGTGGGGGAGAGAGCAGTACTTC.

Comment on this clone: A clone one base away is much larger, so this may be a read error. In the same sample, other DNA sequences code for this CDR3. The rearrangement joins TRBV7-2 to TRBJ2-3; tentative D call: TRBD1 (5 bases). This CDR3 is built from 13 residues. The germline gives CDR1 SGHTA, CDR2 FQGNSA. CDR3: CASSPDRRDTQYF. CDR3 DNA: TGCGCCAGCAGCCCAGACAGAAGGGATACGCAGTATTTT.

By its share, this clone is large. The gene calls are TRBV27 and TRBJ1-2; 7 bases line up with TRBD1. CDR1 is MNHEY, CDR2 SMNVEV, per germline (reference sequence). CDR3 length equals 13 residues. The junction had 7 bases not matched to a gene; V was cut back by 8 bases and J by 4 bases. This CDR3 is CASAPNRGYGYTF. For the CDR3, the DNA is TGTGCCAGCGCCCCGAACAGGGGCTATGGCTACACCTTC.

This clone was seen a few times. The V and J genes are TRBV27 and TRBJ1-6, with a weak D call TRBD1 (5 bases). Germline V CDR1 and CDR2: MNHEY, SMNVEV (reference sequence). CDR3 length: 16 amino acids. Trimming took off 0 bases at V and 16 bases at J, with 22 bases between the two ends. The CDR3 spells CASSLSVRQGQGPLHF. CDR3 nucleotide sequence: TGTGCCAGCAGTTTATCGGTGCGACAAGGCCAGGGTCCACTCCACTTT.

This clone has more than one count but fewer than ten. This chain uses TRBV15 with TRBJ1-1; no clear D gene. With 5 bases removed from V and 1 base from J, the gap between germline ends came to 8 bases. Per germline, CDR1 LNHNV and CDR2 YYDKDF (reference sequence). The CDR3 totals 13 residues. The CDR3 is CATSGEGNTEAFF. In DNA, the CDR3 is TGTGCCACCAGCGGGGAAGGGAACACTGAAGCTTTCTTT.

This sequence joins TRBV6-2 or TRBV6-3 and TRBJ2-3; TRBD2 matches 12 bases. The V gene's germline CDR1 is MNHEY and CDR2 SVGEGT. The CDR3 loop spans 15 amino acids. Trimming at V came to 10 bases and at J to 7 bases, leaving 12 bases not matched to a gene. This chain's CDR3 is CAITSGGPGAYTQYF. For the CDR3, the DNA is TGTGCCATCACTAGCGGGGGGCCTGGGGCATATACGCAGTATTTT.

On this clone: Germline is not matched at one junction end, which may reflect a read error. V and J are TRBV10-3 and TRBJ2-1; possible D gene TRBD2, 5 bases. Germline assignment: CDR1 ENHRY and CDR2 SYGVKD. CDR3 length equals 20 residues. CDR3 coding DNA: TGTGCCATCAGGGAGTCCTTAGCTGGGTGCGGGTCTGGCTCCTACAATGAGCAGTTCTTC. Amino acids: CAIRESLAGCGSGSYNEQFF.